These 9 T cell receptor beta chains came from one sample sequenced in a study of blood T cell repertoires in COVID-19. Profiled with immunoSEQ multiplex PCR; TCRdb holds only in-frame clones, not every one. Of about 140,000 clones detected, about 79% appear once; the ten largest clones hold around 4.2%. Source material: peripheral blood. These receptors came from a woman aged 80 or over with active or convalescent COVID-19.

This chain links TRBV5-1 with TRBJ1-6, with TRBD1 matching over 10 bases. The CDR3 contains 15 residues. Germline-derived CDR1 and CDR2 are SGHRS and YFSETQ. The V segment lost 4 bases and the J segment 7 bases; nucleotides outside the gene matches: 5. The CDR3 sequence is CASSIRQGANSPLHF. The CDR3 bases are TGCGCCAGCAGCATTAGACAGGGGGCAAATTCACCCCTCCACTTT.

V gene TRBV11-3 combines with J gene TRBJ1-5; 10 bases agree with TRBD1. The CDR3 sequence is 18 residues long. From germline, CDR1 is SGHNT and CDR2 YENEEA. V was clipped by 3 bases and J by 2 bases; unmatched bases: 10. CDR3 nucleotides: TGTGCCAGCAGCTTTTTGGGACAGGGGTTTGGTTGCAATCAGCCCCAGCATTTT. Encoded protein: CASSFLGQGFGCNQPQHF.

V usage is TRBV6-5 and J usage is TRBJ1-1, with TRBD1 matching 7 bases. V was pared by 6 bases and J by 8 bases, with 12 bases of the junction left unmatched. The germline CDR1 and CDR2 sequences are MNHEY and SVGAGI. The length of the CDR3 is 14 residues. The CDR3 coding sequence is TGTGCCAGCAGCGCCGGGACAGTCGATCTCGAAGCTTTCTTT. Translated: CASSAGTVDLEAFF.

The chain uses TRBV12-3 or TRBV12-4 and TRBJ1-1; TRBD1 might be the D (6 bases). V was pared by 3 bases and J by 1 base, with 6 bases between. The CDR3 runs to 13 residues. The CDR3 coding sequence is TGTGCCAGCAGTTTGACAGGGAACACTGAAGCTTTCTTT. Protein product: CASSLTGNTEAFF.

Points on this clone: The identical CDR3 is also encoded by other nucleotide sequences in the sample. This chain joins TRBV9 and TRBJ2-1; a possible D gene is TRBD1 (5 bases). V was cut by 0 bases and J by 4 bases, with 5 bases left in between. Germline V CDR1 and CDR2: SGDLS, YYNGEE. CDR3 length: 13 amino acids. DNA of the CDR3: TGTGCCAGCAGCGTAGGACAGTACAATGAGCAGTTCTTC. As protein: CASSVGQYNEQFF. Supplemented by reference TRBV9 and TRBJ2-1, the full variable domain reads DSGVTQTPKHLITATGQRVTLRCSPRSGDLSVYWYQQSLDQGLQFLIQYYNGEERAKGNILERFSAQQFPDLHSELNLSSLELGDSALYFCASSVGQYNEQFFGPGTRLTVL.

This chain joins TRBV2 and TRBJ2-2; D not resolved. The CDR3 consists of 14 residues. Germline V CDR1 and CDR2: SNHLY, FYNNEI. V lost 6 bases to trimming and J lost 0 bases, with 8 bases between them. The CDR3 nucleotides are TGTGCCAGCAGGGGCGACGCGAACACCGGGGAGCTGTTTTTT. This codes for CASRGDANTGELFF.

The V and J genes are TRBV11-2 and TRBJ1-3, with 10 bases aligning to TRBD1. The V segment lost 7 bases and the J segment 3 bases; nucleotides outside the gene matches: 9. Germline values: CDR1 SGHAT, CDR2 FQNNGV. This CDR3 is built from 16 residues. The DNA for the CDR3 is TGTGCCAGCACCTGGGGACAGGGGTTTTTTGGAAACACCATATATTTT. As protein: CASTWGQGFFGNTIYF.

This clone was picked up one time. The identical CDR3 is also encoded by other nucleotide sequences in the sample. The J gene is TRBJ1-2, the V gene TRBV6-5; D is uncertain. CDR3 length: 15 amino acids. V lost 0 bases to trimming and J lost 3 bases, with 11 bases between them. Germline V gene data show CDR1 as MNHEY and CDR2 as SVGAGI. For the CDR3, the DNA is TGTGCCAGCAGTTACTCTCCGTGGGGAGACTATGGCTACACCTTC. Protein product: CASSYSPWGDYGYTF.

This clone was recorded only once. The rearrangement uses TRBV3-1 (or the pseudogene TRBV3-2) and TRBJ1-2; 9 positions match TRBD1. Germline CDR1 reads LGHDT; CDR2 reads YNNKEL (reference sequence). The CDR3 is 17 amino acids. V shed 1 base and J 2 bases; nucleotides not matched to a gene: 8. Here the CDR3 DNA reads TGTGCCAGCAGCCAAGGTTTGGGGACAGGGATAAACTATGGCTACACCTTC. It encodes CASSQGLGTGINYGYTF.